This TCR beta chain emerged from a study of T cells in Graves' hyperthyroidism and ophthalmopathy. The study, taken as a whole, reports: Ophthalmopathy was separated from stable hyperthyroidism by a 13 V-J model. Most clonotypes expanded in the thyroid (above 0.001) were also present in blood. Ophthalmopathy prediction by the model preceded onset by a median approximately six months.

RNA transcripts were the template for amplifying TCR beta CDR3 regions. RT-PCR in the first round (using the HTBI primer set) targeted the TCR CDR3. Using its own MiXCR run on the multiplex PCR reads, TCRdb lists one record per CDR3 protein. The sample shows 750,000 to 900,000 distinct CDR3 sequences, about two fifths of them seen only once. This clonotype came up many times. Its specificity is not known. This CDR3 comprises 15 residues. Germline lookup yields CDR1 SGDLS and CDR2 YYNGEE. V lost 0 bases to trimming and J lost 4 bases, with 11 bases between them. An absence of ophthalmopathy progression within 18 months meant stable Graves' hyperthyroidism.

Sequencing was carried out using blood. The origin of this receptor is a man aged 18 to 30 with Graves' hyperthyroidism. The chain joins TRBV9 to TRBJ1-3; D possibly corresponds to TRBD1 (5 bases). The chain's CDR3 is CASSVAPGPGNTIYF. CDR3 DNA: TGTGCCAGCAGCGTAGCTCCGGGGCCGGGAAACACCATATATTTT.